This T cell receptor beta chain was recovered during a study of T-cell reconstitution after alpha-beta-depleted transplantation in children. This clonotype has a count of ten or more. CDR1 SGHTA and CDR2 FQGNSA come from the germline V gene. The V end was cut by 5 bases, the J end by 5 bases, with 15 bases between. CDR3 length: 15 amino acids. Unique molecular identifiers were incorporated when the TCRbeta library was constructed. TCRdb ran MiXCR on the PCR reads and lists one entry per CDR3 protein. The table lists 100,000 to 120,000 distinct CDR3 sequences, about 9.4% of them singletons. The source material was PBMCs from the stem cell graft donor, sampled from the stem cell graft. The chain uses TRBV7-2 and TRBJ1-4; maybe TRBD1 (5 bases). The sequence derives from a human donor who donated a stem cell graft to a child with acute lymphoblastic leukemia. In DNA, the CDR3 is TGTGCCAGCAGCCCCCGCGGGGGAAGAAATGAAAAACTGTTTTTT. It translates to CASSPRGGRNEKLFF.